Listed below are T cell receptor beta chains from one sample, sequenced in a study of blood T cell repertoires in COVID-19. Only in-frame clones appear in the TCRdb table, and some are missing; sequencing was by immunoSEQ multiplex PCR. The table lists under 95,000 clones, approximately 80% of them singletons, with around 10% in the top ten. Sequenced: peripheral blood. The receptors stem from a middle-aged man with acute or convalescent COVID-19. The CDR3 runs from the conserved cysteine through the conserved F or W. Fields, in order: J gene, clone size, D gene, V gene, CDR3 protein, CDR3 DNA. D genes are given only for firm matches. Size values are once, few and many counts, or a class for expanded clones, and some rows have none.

j_gene: TRBJ2-2; abundance: many; d_gene: NA; v_gene: TRBV10-3; CDR3aa: CAISDSTGLTGELFF; CDR3nt: TGTGCCATCAGTGATAGTACAGGGCTCACCGGGGAGCTGTTTTTT
j_gene: TRBJ1-1; abundance: once; d_gene: TRBD1; v_gene: TRBV7-2; CDR3aa: CASSSLTGTGRTEAFF; CDR3nt: TGTGCCAGCAGCTCATTAACCGGGACAGGGAGGACTGAAGCTTTCTTT
j_gene: TRBJ1-2; abundance: NA; d_gene: NA; v_gene: TRBV9; CDR3aa: CASSVVPNTNYGYTF; CDR3nt: TGTGCCAGCAGCGTAGTACCAAACACTAACTATGGCTACACCTTC
j_gene: TRBJ2-7; abundance: NA; d_gene: TRBD1; v_gene: TRBV7-2; CDR3aa: CASTLIARDSYEQYF; CDR3nt: TGTGCCAGCACTCTAATAGCCCGGGACAGCTACGAGCAGTACTTC
j_gene: TRBJ2-5; abundance: NA; d_gene: NA; v_gene: TRBV23-1; CDR3aa: CASSQSSGAGETQYF; CDR3nt: TGCGCCAGCAGTCAATCGTCAGGGGCGGGAGAGACCCAGTACTTC
j_gene: TRBJ2-2; abundance: few; d_gene: NA; v_gene: TRBV7-3; CDR3aa: CASSPARANTGELFF; CDR3nt: TGTGCCAGCAGCCCTGCCCGGGCGAACACCGGGGAGCTGTTTTTT
j_gene: TRBJ2-5; abundance: NA; d_gene: NA; v_gene: TRBV11-2; CDR3aa: CASSLDGGRGETQYF; CDR3nt: TGTGCCAGCAGCTTAGATGGTGGCAGAGGAGAGACCCAGTACTTC
j_gene: TRBJ1-4; abundance: few; d_gene: TRBD1; v_gene: TRBV6-5; CDR3aa: CASTRGGQLNEKLFF; CDR3nt: TGTGCCAGCACCCGAGGGGGACAGCTTAATGAAAAACTGTTTTTT
j_gene: TRBJ2-7; abundance: NA; d_gene: NA; v_gene: TRBV2; CDR3aa: CASSSMSYEQYF; CDR3nt: TGTGCCAGCAGTTCTATGTCCTACGAGCAGTACTTC
j_gene: TRBJ1-4; abundance: few; d_gene: NA; v_gene: TRBV5-1; CDR3aa: CASSFLGARVEKLFF; CDR3nt: TGCGCCAGCAGCTTCCTAGGGGCCCGGGTTGAAAAACTGTTTTTT
j_gene: TRBJ1-1; abundance: NA; d_gene: TRBD1; v_gene: TRBV11-2; CDR3aa: CASSLSRGAMNTEAFF; CDR3nt: TGTGCCAGCAGCTTATCCAGGGGGGCTATGAACACTGAAGCTTTCTTT
j_gene: TRBJ1-1; abundance: NA; d_gene: TRBD1; v_gene: TRBV4-3; CDR3aa: CASSLSGTGTTEAFF; CDR3nt: TGCGCCAGCAGCCTCTCGGGGACAGGGACCACTGAAGCTTTCTTT
j_gene: TRBJ1-2; abundance: NA; d_gene: TRBD1; v_gene: TRBV5-3; CDR3aa: CAKPPRQGNNYGYTF; CDR3nt: TGTGCCAAACCCCCCCGACAGGGAAACAACTATGGCTACACCTTC
j_gene: TRBJ2-6; abundance: NA; d_gene: NA; v_gene: TRBV9; CDR3aa: CASSVGSRSYSGANVLTF; CDR3nt: TGTGCCAGCAGCGTAGGGTCCCGGTCTTATTCTGGGGCCAACGTCCTGACTTTC
j_gene: TRBJ2-3; abundance: NA; d_gene: NA; v_gene: TRBV20-1; CDR3aa: CSASGLARSTDTQYF; CDR3nt: TGCAGTGCTAGTGGCCTAGCCCGCAGCACAGATACGCAGTATTTT
j_gene: TRBJ1-5; abundance: once; d_gene: NA; v_gene: TRBV7-6; CDR3aa: CASSLDPGGLDQPQHF; CDR3nt: TGTGCCAGCAGCTTAGATCCAGGCGGGTTAGATCAGCCCCAGCATTTT